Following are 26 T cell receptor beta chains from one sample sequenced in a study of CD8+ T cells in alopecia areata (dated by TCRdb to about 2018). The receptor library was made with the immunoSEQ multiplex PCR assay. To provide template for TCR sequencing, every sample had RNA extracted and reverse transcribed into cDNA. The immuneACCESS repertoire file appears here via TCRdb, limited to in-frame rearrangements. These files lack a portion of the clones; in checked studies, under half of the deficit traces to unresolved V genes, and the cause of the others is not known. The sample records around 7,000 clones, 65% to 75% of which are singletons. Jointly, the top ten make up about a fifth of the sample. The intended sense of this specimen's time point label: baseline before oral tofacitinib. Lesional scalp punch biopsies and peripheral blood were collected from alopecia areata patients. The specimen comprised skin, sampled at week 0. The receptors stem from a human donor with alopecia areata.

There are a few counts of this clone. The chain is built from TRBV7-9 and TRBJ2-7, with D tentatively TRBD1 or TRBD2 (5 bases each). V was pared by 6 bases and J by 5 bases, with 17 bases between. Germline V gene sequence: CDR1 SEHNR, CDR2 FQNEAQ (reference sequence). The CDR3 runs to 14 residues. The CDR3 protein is CASSRPGTYHEQYF. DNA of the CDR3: TGTGCCAGCAGTCGGCCCGGGACGTACCACGAGCAGTACTTC.

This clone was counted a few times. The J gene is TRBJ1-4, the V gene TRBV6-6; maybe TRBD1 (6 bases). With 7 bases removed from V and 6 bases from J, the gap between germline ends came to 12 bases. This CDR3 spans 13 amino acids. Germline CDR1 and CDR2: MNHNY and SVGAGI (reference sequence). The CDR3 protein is CASNGDTHEKLFF. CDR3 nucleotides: TGTGCCAGCAATGGGGACACTCATGAAAAACTGTTTTTT.

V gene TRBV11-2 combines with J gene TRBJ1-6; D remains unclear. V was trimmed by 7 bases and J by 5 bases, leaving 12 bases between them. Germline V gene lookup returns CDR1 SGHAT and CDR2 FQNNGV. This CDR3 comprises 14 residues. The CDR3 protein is CASTHRPDNSPLHF. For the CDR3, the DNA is TGTGCCAGCACCCACAGACCCGATAATTCACCCCTCCACTTT. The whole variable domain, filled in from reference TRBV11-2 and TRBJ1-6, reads EAGVAQSPRYKIIEKRQSVAFWCNPISGHATLYWYQQILGQGPKLLIQFQNNGVVDDSQLPKDRFSAERLKGVDSTLKIQPAKLEDSAVYLCASTHRPDNSPLHFGNGTRLTVT.

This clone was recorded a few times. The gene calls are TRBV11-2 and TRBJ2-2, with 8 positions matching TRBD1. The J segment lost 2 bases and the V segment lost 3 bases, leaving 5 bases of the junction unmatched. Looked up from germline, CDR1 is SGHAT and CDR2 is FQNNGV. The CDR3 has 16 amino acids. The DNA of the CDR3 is TGTGCCAGCAGCTTGAGCGCAGGGGGCAACACCGGGGAGCTGTTTTTT. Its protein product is CASSLSAGGNTGELFF. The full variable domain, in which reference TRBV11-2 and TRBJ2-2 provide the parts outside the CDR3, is EAGVAQSPRYKIIEKRQSVAFWCNPISGHATLYWYQQILGQGPKLLIQFQNNGVVDDSQLPKDRFSAERLKGVDSTLKIQPAKLEDSAVYLCASSLSAGGNTGELFFGEGSRLTVL.

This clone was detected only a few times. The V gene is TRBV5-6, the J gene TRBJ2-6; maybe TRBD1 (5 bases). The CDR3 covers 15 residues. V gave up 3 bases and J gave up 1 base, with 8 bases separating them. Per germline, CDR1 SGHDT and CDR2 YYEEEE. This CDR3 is CASSYGQSGANVLTF. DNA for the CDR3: TGTGCCAGCAGCTACGGACAATCTGGGGCCAACGTCCTGACTTTC.

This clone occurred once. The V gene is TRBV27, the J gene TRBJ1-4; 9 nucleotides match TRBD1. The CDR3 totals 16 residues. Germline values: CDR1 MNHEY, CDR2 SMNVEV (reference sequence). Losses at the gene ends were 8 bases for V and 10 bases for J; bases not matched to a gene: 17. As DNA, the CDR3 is TGTGCCAGCGGCAGATTCGGCGGGACAGGGTCCGGAAAACTGTTTTTT. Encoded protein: CASGRFGGTGSGKLFF.

The CDR3 here is CASSQRGNTEAFF. The CDR3 region has the DNA TGTGCCAGCAGTCAGAGGGGCAACACTGAAGCTTTCTTT. This chain uses TRBV6-5 with TRBJ1-1; tentatively, D is TRBD1 (5 bases). The CDR3 is 13 amino acids. Trimming left V 5 bases short and J 2 bases short, with 9 bases between. Germline CDR1 MNHEY, CDR2 SVGAGI.

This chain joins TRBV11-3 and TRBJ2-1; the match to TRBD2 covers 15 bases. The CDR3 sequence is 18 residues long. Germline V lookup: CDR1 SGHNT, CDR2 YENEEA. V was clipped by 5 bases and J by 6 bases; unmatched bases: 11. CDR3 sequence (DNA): TGTGCCAGCAGCCTGGCCGGGACTAGCGGGGGGCCATTCAATGAGCAGTTCTTC. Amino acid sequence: CASSLAGTSGGPFNEQFF.

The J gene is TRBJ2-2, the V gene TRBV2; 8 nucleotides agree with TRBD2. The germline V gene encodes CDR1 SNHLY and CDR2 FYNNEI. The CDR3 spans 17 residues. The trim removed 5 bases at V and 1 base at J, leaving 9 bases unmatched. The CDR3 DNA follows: TGTGCCAGCAGTTTCATTGCGGCGGGGGGGAACACCGGGGAGCTGTTTTTT. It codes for CASSFIAAGGNTGELFF.

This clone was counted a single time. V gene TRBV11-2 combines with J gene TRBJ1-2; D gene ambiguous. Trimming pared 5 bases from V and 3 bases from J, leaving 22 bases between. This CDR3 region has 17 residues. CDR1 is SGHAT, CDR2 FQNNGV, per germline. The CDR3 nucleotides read TGTGCCAGCAGCCCGGGCCAAGGACGTCCGCCAGACTATGGCTACACCTTC. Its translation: CASSPGQGRPPDYGYTF.

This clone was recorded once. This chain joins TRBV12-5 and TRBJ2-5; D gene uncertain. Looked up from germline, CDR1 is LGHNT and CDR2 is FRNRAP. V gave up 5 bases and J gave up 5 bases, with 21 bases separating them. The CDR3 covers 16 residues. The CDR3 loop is CASGPPLRVGEETQYF. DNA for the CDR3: TGTGCTAGTGGTCCACCGCTTAGGGTGGGCGAGGAGACCCAGTACTTC.

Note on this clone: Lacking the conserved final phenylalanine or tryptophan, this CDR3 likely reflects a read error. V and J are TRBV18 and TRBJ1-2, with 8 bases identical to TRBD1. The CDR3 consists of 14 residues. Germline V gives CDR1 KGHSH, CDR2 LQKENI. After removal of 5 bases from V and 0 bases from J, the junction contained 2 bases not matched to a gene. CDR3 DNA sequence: TGTGCCAGCTCAGAGACAGGGGCTAACTATGGCTACACCCTC. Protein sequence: CASSETGANYGYTL.

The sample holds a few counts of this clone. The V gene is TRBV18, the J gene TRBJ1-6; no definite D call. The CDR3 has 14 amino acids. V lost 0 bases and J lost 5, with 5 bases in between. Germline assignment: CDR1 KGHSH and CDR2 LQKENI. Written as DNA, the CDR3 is TGTGCCAGCTCACCACCGGGAAATAATTCACCCCTCCACTTT. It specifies CASSPPGNNSPLHF.

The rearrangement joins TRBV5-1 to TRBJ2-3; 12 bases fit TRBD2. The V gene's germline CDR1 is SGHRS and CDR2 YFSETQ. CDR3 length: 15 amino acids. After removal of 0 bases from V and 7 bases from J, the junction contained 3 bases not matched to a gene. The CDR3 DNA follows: TGCGCCAGCAGCTTGGCTAGCGGGGGGGCACATACGCAGTATTTT. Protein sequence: CASSLASGGAHTQYF. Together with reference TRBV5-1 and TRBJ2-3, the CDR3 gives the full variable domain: KAGVTQTPRYLIKTRGQQVTLSCSPISGHRSVSWYQQTPGQGLQFLFEYFSETQRNKGNFPGRFSGRQFSNSRSEMNVSTLELGDSALYLCASSLASGGAHTQYFGPGTRLTVL.

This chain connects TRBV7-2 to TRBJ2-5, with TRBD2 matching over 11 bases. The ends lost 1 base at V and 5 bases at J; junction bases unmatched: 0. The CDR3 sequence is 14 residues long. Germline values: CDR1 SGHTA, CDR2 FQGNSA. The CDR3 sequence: CASSLGLAGETQYF. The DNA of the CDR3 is TGTGCCAGCAGCTTAGGACTAGCGGGGGAGACCCAGTACTTC.

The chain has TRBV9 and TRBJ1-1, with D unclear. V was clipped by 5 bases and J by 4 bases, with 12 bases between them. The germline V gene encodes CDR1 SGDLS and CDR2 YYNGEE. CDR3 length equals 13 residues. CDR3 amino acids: CASRGRRGTEAFF. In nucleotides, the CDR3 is TGTGCCAGCAGGGGCAGACGGGGCACTGAAGCTTTCTTT.

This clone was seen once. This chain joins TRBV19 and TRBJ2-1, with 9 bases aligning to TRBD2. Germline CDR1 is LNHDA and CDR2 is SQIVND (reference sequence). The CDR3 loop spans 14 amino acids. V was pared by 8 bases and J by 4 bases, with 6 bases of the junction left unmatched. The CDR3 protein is CASGKREVYNEQFF. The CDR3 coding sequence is TGTGCCAGTGGAAAGCGGGAGGTATACAATGAGCAGTTCTTC.

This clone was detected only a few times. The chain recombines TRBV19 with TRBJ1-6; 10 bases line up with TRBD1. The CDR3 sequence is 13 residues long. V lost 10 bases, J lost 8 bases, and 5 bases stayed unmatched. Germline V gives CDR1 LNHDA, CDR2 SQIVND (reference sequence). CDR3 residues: CATSGQGDSPLHF. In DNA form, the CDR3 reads TGTGCCACATCAGGACAGGGGGATTCACCCCTCCACTTT.

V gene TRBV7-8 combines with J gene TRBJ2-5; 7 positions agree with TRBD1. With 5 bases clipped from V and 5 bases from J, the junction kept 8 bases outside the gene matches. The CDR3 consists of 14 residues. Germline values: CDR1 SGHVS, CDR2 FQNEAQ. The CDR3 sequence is CASSTDRVSETQYF. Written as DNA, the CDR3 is TGTGCCAGCAGCACAGACAGGGTCTCCGAGACCCAGTACTTC. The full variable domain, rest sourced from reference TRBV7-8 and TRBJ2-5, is GAGVSQSPRYKVAKRGQDVALRCDPISGHVSLFWYQQALGQGPEFLTYFQNEAQLDKSGLPSDRFFAERPEGSVSTLKIQRTQQEDSAVYLCASSTDRVSETQYFGPGTRLLVL.

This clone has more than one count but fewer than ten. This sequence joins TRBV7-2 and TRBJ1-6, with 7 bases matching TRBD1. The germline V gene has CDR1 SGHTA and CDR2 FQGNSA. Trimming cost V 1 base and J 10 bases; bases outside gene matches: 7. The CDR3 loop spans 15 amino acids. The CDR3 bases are TGTGCCAGCAGCTTAGTGGCCAGGGGGAACTCACCCCTCCACTTT. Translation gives CASSLVARGNSPLHF.

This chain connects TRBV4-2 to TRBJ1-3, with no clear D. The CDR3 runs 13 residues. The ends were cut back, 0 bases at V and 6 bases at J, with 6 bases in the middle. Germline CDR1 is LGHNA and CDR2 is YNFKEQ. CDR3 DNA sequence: TGTGCCAGCAGCCAAGATCGTGAAAACACCATATATTTT. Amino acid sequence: CASSQDRENTIYF.

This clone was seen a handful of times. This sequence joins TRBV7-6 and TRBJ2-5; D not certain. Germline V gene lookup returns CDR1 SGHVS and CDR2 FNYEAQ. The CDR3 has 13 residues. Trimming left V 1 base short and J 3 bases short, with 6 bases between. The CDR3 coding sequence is TGTGCCAGCAGCTTAGGTAGAAAAGAGACCCAGTACTTC. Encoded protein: CASSLGRKETQYF.

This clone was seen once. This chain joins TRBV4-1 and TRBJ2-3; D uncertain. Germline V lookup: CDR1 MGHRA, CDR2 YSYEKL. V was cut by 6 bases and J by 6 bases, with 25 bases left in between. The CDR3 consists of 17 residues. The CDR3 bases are TGCGCCAGCAGTCCCGGCCAAGGTGAATATCCGATCGATACGCAGTATTTT. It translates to CASSPGQGEYPIDTQYF.

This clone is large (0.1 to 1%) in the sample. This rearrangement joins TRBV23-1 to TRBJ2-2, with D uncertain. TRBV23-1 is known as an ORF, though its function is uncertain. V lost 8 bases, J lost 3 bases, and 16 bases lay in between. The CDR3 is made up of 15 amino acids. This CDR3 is CASFCDGRYTGELFF. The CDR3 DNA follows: TGCGCCAGCTTCTGCGACGGGCGGTACACCGGGGAGCTGTTTTTT.

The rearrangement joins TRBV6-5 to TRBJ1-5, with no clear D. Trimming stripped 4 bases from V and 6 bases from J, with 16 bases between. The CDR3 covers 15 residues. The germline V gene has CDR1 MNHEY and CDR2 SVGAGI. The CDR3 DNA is TGTGCCAGCAGTTCATCGGCAGGTTGGTCTCAGCCCCAGCATTTT. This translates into CASSSSAGWSQPQHF.

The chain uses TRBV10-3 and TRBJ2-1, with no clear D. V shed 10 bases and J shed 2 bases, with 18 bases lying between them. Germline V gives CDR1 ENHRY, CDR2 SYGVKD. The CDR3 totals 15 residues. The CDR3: CATLLSAATYNEQFF. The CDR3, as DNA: TGTGCCACCCTATTATCGGCAGCGACCTACAATGAGCAGTTCTTC.